Below are 8 T cell receptor beta chains sequenced from a single sample in a study of T cells after yellow fever vaccination. TCRdb re-called the 5' RACE reads through MiXCR, storing one row per CDR3 protein. The data show 360,000 or so distinct CDR3 sequences, 11% seen once. Source: PBMCs, taken on the day of the first yellow fever vaccination. Every receptor here comes from a man aged 18 to 35 who received the YFV17D yellow fever vaccine.

This chain connects TRBV20-1 to TRBJ1-2; D ambiguous. Germline loops: CDR1 DFQATT, CDR2 SNEGSKA (reference sequence). There are 9 residues in the CDR3. The germline V and J ends were trimmed by 4 bases and 4 bases, with 1 base remaining between them. The CDR3 region has the DNA TGCAGTGCTATCTATGGCTACACCTTC. Amino acids: CSAIYGYTF.

The J gene is TRBJ2-1, the V gene TRBV11-2; 14 positions match TRBD2. The V gene's germline CDR1 is SGHAT and CDR2 FQNNGV. This CDR3 is built from 15 residues. V was pared by 1 base and J by 9 bases, with 2 bases of the junction left unmatched. The CDR3 loop is CASSLGLAGGLEQFF. In nucleotides, the CDR3 is TGTGCCAGCAGCTTAGGACTAGCGGGGGGGCTTGAGCAGTTCTTC.

This clonotype was counted between two and nine times. The chain carries TRBV7-6 and TRBJ2-1; either TRBD1 or TRBD2 may supply D (6 bases each). CDR3 length: 16 amino acids. The germline V gene encodes CDR1 SGHVS and CDR2 FNYEAQ. Trimming shortened V by 1 base and J by 6 bases, and 16 bases separated the two germline ends. The chain's CDR3 is CASSLVGGNGVNEQFF. The CDR3 bases are TGTGCCAGCAGCTTAGTAGGGGGGAACGGTGTCAATGAGCAGTTCTTC.

The genes are TRBV4-3 and TRBJ2-5, with D possibly TRBD2 on 5 matching bases. V shed 4 bases and J shed 3 bases, with 15 bases lying between them. This CDR3 contains 15 residues. The germline V gene encodes CDR1 LGHNA and CDR2 YSLEER. The CDR3 protein is CASSRAEGVEETQYF. CDR3 DNA sequence: TGCGCCAGCAGCCGGGCCGAGGGTGTGGAAGAGACCCAGTACTTC.

The chain joins TRBV6-2 or TRBV6-3 to TRBJ2-1; D possibly corresponds to TRBD1 (5 bases). The CDR3 sequence is 15 residues long. CDR1 is MNHEY, CDR2 SVGEGT, per germline. Trimming removed 5 bases from V and 7 bases from J, with 18 bases in between. CDR3: CASSPRQIRYNEQFF. The DNA of the CDR3 is TGTGCCAGCAGTCCCCGACAGATCCGGTATAATGAGCAGTTCTTC.

In its sample, this clonotype was seen a few times. V is TRBV3-1 and J is TRBJ1-1, with 10 positions matching TRBD1. Unmatched junction bases numbered 5, after V lost 1 base and J lost 6 bases. The length of the CDR3 is 15 residues. Germline CDR1 LGHDT, CDR2 YNNKEL (reference sequence). The CDR3 DNA reads TGTGCCAGCAGCCAAGGGGGACAGGGGTGGTCTGAAGCTTTCTTT. Its translation is CASSQGGQGWSEAFF.

The genes are TRBV12-3 or TRBV12-4 and TRBJ2-1, with TRBD2 matching over 9 bases. The V segment lost 11 bases and the J segment 9 bases; nucleotides outside the gene matches: 11. This CDR3 contains 13 residues. The CDR3 DNA reads TGTGCCGGAAGGGGCGGGGGGGCCGCTGAGCAGTTCTTC. Translated, it gives CAGRGGGAAEQFF.

This clonotype has just a few counts. The chain links TRBV5-1 to TRBJ2-5; 10 bases align to TRBD2. The CDR3 runs 15 residues. The germline V gene has CDR1 SGHRS and CDR2 YFSETQ. V dropped 4 bases and J dropped 3; count of bases not matched to a gene: 6. CDR3 coding DNA: TGCGCCAGCAGCCCCCTCCTAGCGGGGGAAGAGACCCAGTACTTC. Its translation is CASSPLLAGEETQYF.